Sequencing of this T cell receptor beta chain was carried out in a study of shared clonotypes between healthy human individuals. Broader study findings: Among a few donors, roughly 5% of naive CD4 clonotypes were found in common.

Looked up from germline, CDR1 is SQVTM and CDR2 is ANQGSEA. Trimming left V 2 bases short and J 7 bases short, with 19 bases between. The CDR3 totals 15 residues. Only Caucasian adults living in Nashville, Tennessee made up the donor group. Remarks on this clone: What it binds is unknown.

Deep-level settings were used for running the assay. The method was immunoSEQ multiplex PCR; TCRdb's version includes in-frame clones alone and lacks a portion of them. The sample records around 1.5 million clones, nearly 99% being singletons. The chain joins TRBV29-1 to TRBJ2-3, with D tentatively TRBD1 (5 bases). The sequenced sample was naive CD4+ T cells sorted from blood. The subset denotes: CD45RA+ positively selected. This TCR was sampled from a man in his thirties or forties in good health. CDR3 loop: CSVESGQGGGNTQYF. CDR3 bases: TGCAGCGTTGAATCCGGCCAGGGTGGTGGAAATACGCAGTATTTT.